One and the same sample provided the 27 T cell receptor beta chains below, sequenced in a study of T cells in Graves' hyperthyroidism and ophthalmopathy. The CDR3 regions of TCR beta were amplified from RNA transcripts. HTBI primers drove first-round RT-PCR of the TCR CDR3. MiXCR, applied by TCRdb to the multiplex PCR reads, yields one record per CDR3 protein. The sample has about 640,000 distinct CDR3 sequences; about 45% are singletons. Sequenced: peripheral blood or thyroid tissue (not recorded which). The receptors stem from an adult man with Graves' disease, either hyperthyroidism or ophthalmopathy (not recorded which).

The gene calls are TRBV5-1 and TRBJ2-5, with 9 bases that match TRBD1. The CDR3 runs 13 residues. Trimming at V came to 8 bases and at J to 3 bases, leaving 5 bases not matched to a gene. Germline values: CDR1 SGHRS, CDR2 YFSETQ. The DNA of the CDR3 is TGCGCCAGTTTAAGGACAGGGGAAGAGACCCAGTACTTC. Its translation: CASLRTGEETQYF.

Points on this clonotype: At one boundary the junction diverges from the germline segment, which might be a read error. The chain carries TRBV9 and TRBJ1-2; possibly TRBD1 for D (5 bases). CDR1 and CDR2 from the germline V gene are SGDLS and YYNGEE. This CDR3 has 15 residues. The CDR3 coding sequence is TGTGCCAGCAGCACACGAGGGACGGCTAACTATGGCCACACCTTC. Translating it yields CASSTRGTANYGHTF. The full variable domain, its missing parts supplied by reference TRBV9 and TRBJ1-2, is DSGVTQTPKHLITATGQRVTLRCSPRSGDLSVYWYQQSLDQGLQFLIQYYNGEERAKGNILERFSAQQFPDLHSELNLSSLELGDSALYFCASSTRGTANYGHTFGSGTRLTVV.

The J gene is TRBJ1-6, the V gene TRBV10-3, with D possibly matching TRBD1 (5 bases). V was clipped by 6 bases and J by 10 bases, with 19 bases between them. This CDR3 comprises 15 residues. Germline V gene data show CDR1 as ENHRY and CDR2 as SYGVKD. CDR3 DNA: TGTGCCATCAGCCAAGGATCCGGGACCTACTCACCCCTCCACTTT. Amino acids: CAISQGSGTYSPLHF.

The table lists this clonotype with a few counts. The V gene is TRBV20-1, the J gene TRBJ2-7, with TRBD1 identical over 9 bases. From germline, CDR1 is DFQATT and CDR2 SNEGSKA (reference sequence). The CDR3 sequence is 13 residues long. J gave up 9 bases and V 0 bases, and 6 bases lay outside the gene matches. CDR3 region: CSARDQGTGTQYF. The CDR3 DNA sequence: TGCAGTGCTAGAGATCAGGGGACAGGGACGCAGTACTTC.

This chain connects TRBV7-9 to TRBJ1-3; 7 bases fit TRBD1. Germline V gene data show CDR1 as SEHNR and CDR2 as FQNEAQ (reference sequence). The trim removed 6 bases at V and 5 bases at J, leaving 10 bases unmatched. CDR3 length: 15 amino acids. The CDR3 loop is CASRSHRDSRNTIYF. CDR3 coding DNA: TGTGCCAGCAGGTCACACCGGGACAGCCGAAACACCATATATTTT.

The rearrangement uses TRBV7-9 and TRBJ2-7, with TRBD2 matching over 8 bases. The junction had 11 bases not matched to a gene; V was cut back by 7 bases and J by 3 bases. The CDR3 spans 15 residues. The germline V gene encodes CDR1 SEHNR and CDR2 FQNEAQ (reference sequence). The CDR3 nucleotides are TGTGCCAGCATCAGCGGGGGCTCGAAGGGCTACGAGCAGTACTTC. This translates into CASISGGSKGYEQYF. The full variable domain, its missing parts supplied by reference TRBV7-9 and TRBJ2-7, is DTGVSQNPRHKITKRGQNVTFRCDPISEHNRLYWYRQTLGQGPEFLTYFQNEAQLEKSRLLSDRFSAERPKGSFSTLEIQRTEQGDSAMYLCASISGGSKGYEQYFGPGTRLTVT.

This clonotype has a handful of counts. The rearrangement joins TRBV12-3 or TRBV12-4 to TRBJ1-2; D gene uncertain. The germline V and J ends were trimmed by 3 bases and 8 bases, with 16 bases remaining between them. This CDR3 region has 14 residues. The CDR3 DNA reads TGTGCCAGCAGTTTTTCTCCCGCGTCCAACGGCTACACCTTC. Its translation is CASSFSPASNGYTF.

For the CDR3, the DNA is TGTGCCCAGGGAGGAGAATATGGCTACACCTTC. This sequence encodes CAQGGEYGYTF. The J gene is TRBJ1-2, the V gene TRBV6-4; D perhaps matches TRBD1 (5 bases). The CDR3 loop spans 11 amino acids. Germline V gene data show CDR1 as MRHNA and CDR2 as SNTAGT. V lost 11 bases and J lost 5, with 12 bases in between.

V gene TRBV19 combines with J gene TRBJ1-1; D unresolved. V was cut by 4 bases and J by 3 bases, with 9 bases left in between. CDR3 length equals 13 residues. CDR1 LNHDA and CDR2 SQIVND come from the germline V gene (reference sequence). This chain's CDR3 is CASSTGLYTEAFF. DNA of the CDR3: TGTGCCAGTAGTACGGGCCTGTACACTGAAGCTTTCTTT.

The table lists this clonotype with many counts. The CDR3 sequence is CSARDVGRVGYEQYF. The CDR3 DNA is TGCAGTGCTAGAGATGTCGGGAGAGTTGGCTACGAGCAGTACTTC. The chain employs TRBV20-1 and TRBJ2-7, with D perhaps matching TRBD2 (6 bases). Germline values: CDR1 DFQATT, CDR2 SNEGSKA (reference sequence). The CDR3 is 15 amino acids. V was trimmed by 0 bases and J by 3 bases, leaving 15 bases between them.

In the case of this clonotype: A much larger clone differs from this one at a single base, so this may be a read error. Since the CDR3 does not end with the conserved phenylalanine or tryptophan, this likely comes from a read error. CDR3 coding DNA: TGCGCCAGCAGCGGAAGTGGAACAGGGGGCTGGGGCTACACCCTC. Amino acid sequence: CASSGSGTGGWGYTL. V is TRBV5-1 and J is TRBJ1-2, with 9 bases identical to TRBD1. CDR1 is SGHRS and CDR2 is YFSETQ in the germline V gene. The CDR3 extends over 15 amino acids. V was pared by 4 bases and J by 8 bases, with 12 bases of the junction left unmatched.

This clonotype showed up many times. This chain joins TRBV20-1 and TRBJ1-2; D unclear. Between the trimmed V and J ends, which lost 3 bases and 4 bases, there was a span of 12 bases. Germline V gene data show CDR1 as DFQATT and CDR2 as SNEGSKA (reference sequence). The CDR3 is 13 amino acids. CDR3 region: CSASPEVVYGYTF. DNA for the CDR3: TGCAGTGCTAGCCCCGAGGTTGTCTATGGCTACACCTTC.

This clonotype was recorded a few times. This chain uses TRBV20-1 with TRBJ2-2; D perhaps matches TRBD2 (6 bases). The V gene lost 6 bases and the J gene lost 3 bases, with 11 bases spanning the gap. The germline gives CDR1 DFQATT, CDR2 SNEGSKA (reference sequence). The CDR3 has 13 residues. The CDR3 loop is CSAREPYTGELFF. DNA for the CDR3: TGCAGTGCCCGGGAGCCTTACACCGGGGAGCTGTTTTTT.

V is TRBV5-1 and J is TRBJ1-2; the D gene is possibly TRBD1 (6 bases). V was pared by 3 bases and J by 2 bases, with 11 bases between. The CDR3 consists of 14 residues. From germline, CDR1 is SGHRS and CDR2 YFSETQ. CDR3 amino acids: CASSSTGHNYGYTF. CDR3 sequence (DNA): TGCGCCAGCAGCTCGACAGGACACAACTATGGCTACACCTTC.

This chain uses TRBV12-3 or TRBV12-4 with TRBJ2-7; TRBD2 matches 9 bases. The CDR3 has 15 residues. Trimming at V came to 5 bases and at J to 6 bases, leaving 11 bases not matched to a gene. The CDR3 is CASSKRLADKGEQYF. CDR3 bases: TGTGCCAGCAGTAAAAGACTAGCGGACAAGGGCGAGCAGTACTTC.

This clonotype was counted ten times or more. The chain has TRBV10-1 and TRBJ2-5; 13 bases match TRBD2. Germline V gene lookup returns CDR1 WNHNN and CDR2 SYGVQD (reference sequence). This CDR3 has 16 residues. V was clipped by 2 bases and J by 5 bases; unmatched bases: 5. The CDR3 loop is CASSEMGLAGRETQYF. In nucleotides, the CDR3 is TGCGCCAGCAGTGAGATGGGACTAGCGGGACGGGAGACCCAGTACTTC.

The rearrangement links TRBV7-9 to TRBJ1-3; no reliable D call. Germline V lookup: CDR1 SEHNR, CDR2 FQNEAQ (reference sequence). This CDR3 comprises 16 residues. Trimming removed 4 bases from V and 1 base from J, with 14 bases in between. The CDR3, as DNA: TGTGCCAGCAGCTCGGATGGGGATACATCTGGAAACACCATATATTTT. Translated: CASSSDGDTSGNTIYF.

This sequence joins TRBV24-1 and TRBJ1-2, with TRBD1 matching over 11 bases. With 3 bases clipped from V and 3 bases from J, the junction kept 5 bases outside the gene matches. The CDR3 contains 16 residues. In germline, CDR1 is KGHDR, CDR2 SFDVKD. CDR3: CATSDRTGGLDYGYTF. The DNA for the CDR3 is TGTGCCACCAGTGATCGGACAGGGGGCTTAGACTATGGCTACACCTTC.

This clonotype showed up many times. The chain couples TRBV9 to TRBJ2-5; D is unclear. CDR3 size: 14 residues. From germline, CDR1 is SGDLS and CDR2 YYNGEE. Trimming cost V 0 bases and J 1 base, with 7 bases left between them. The CDR3: CASSVAPTQETQYF. The CDR3 bases are TGTGCCAGCAGCGTAGCTCCCACCCAAGAGACCCAGTACTTC.

This clonotype was observed a few times. This chain uses TRBV15 with TRBJ2-6, with a tentative D call TRBD1 (6 bases). V shed 1 base and J shed 4 bases, with 8 bases lying between them. Germline CDR1 and CDR2: LNHNV and YYDKDF (reference sequence). The CDR3 is 15 amino acids. CDR3 sequence: CATSRVGTGANVLTF. DNA for the CDR3: TGTGCCACCAGCAGAGTGGGGACAGGGGCCAACGTCCTGACTTTC.

A word on this clonotype: This sequence may be a read error, since a much larger clone differs from it by one base. V and J are TRBV7-2 and TRBJ2-5; D remains unclear. The CDR3 is 14 amino acids. Germline CDR1 and CDR2: SGHTA and FQGNSA. The germline V and J ends were trimmed by 1 base and 5 bases, with 11 bases remaining between them. CDR3 bases: TGTGCCAGCAGCTTAGGACGGAACAGTGAGACCCAGTACTTC. Protein: CASSLGRNSETQYF.

This clonotype was counted many times. The chain links TRBV12-3 or TRBV12-4 to TRBJ2-5; D not certain. This CDR3 comprises 14 residues. Trimming took off 5 bases at V and 4 bases at J, with 14 bases between the two ends. CDR3 DNA: TGTGCCAGCAGTAAGACCAGAAGAGGAGAGACCCAGTACTTC. Translated: CASSKTRRGETQYF.

The genes are TRBV15 and TRBJ1-6; 7 bases line up with TRBD1. Trimming removed 3 bases from V and 10 bases from J; junction bases left unmatched: 9. The CDR3 is 15 residues long. From germline, CDR1 is LNHNV and CDR2 YYDKDF (reference sequence). The CDR3 sequence: CATSSFGRGDSPLHF. As DNA, the CDR3 is TGTGCCACCAGCAGTTTCGGCAGGGGGGACTCACCCCTCCACTTT. Filled out from reference TRBV15 and TRBJ1-6, the complete variable domain reads DAMVIQNPRYQVTQFGKPVTLSCSQTLNHNVMYWYQQKSSQAPKLLFHYYDKDFNNEADTPDNFQSRRPNTSFCFLDIRSPGLGDTAMYLCATSSFGRGDSPLHFGNGTRLTVT.

This clonotype has a handful of counts. The chain has TRBV9 and TRBJ2-7, with 11 bases that match TRBD2. The CDR3 loop spans 15 amino acids. J gave up 8 bases and V 3 bases, and 10 bases lay outside the gene matches. Germline V gene lookup returns CDR1 SGDLS and CDR2 YYNGEE. This CDR3 is CASSAESTSGIKQYF. DNA for the CDR3: TGTGCCAGCAGCGCAGAATCGACTAGCGGGATCAAGCAGTACTTC.

This clonotype was seen a few times. Germline and junction disagree at one end, which may indicate a read error. The chain employs TRBV10-3 and TRBJ1-1; D gene ambiguous. The germline gives CDR1 ENHRY, CDR2 SYGVKD. This CDR3 comprises 13 residues. The CDR3 protein is CASSVWVGTEAFF. In nucleotides, the CDR3 is TGTGCCAGCAGTGTGTGGGTTGGCACTGAAGCTTTCTTT.

The chain combines TRBV19 with TRBJ1-5; D gene ambiguous. V lost 3 bases and J 0 bases, leaving 9 bases between the germline ends. The CDR3 totals 15 residues. Germline assignment: CDR1 LNHDA and CDR2 SQIVND (reference sequence). The CDR3 bases are TGTGCCAGTAGTATCCAGTTTATTAGCAATCAGCCCCAGCATTTT. Translating gives CASSIQFISNQPQHF. Filled out from reference TRBV19 and TRBJ1-5, the complete variable domain reads DGGITQSPKYLFRKEGQNVTLSCEQNLNHDAMYWYRQDPGQGLRLIYYSQIVNDFQKGDIAEGYSVSREKKESFPLTVTSAQKNPTAFYLCASSIQFISNQPQHFGDGTRLSIL.

This clonotype was counted only a few times. The chain couples TRBV10-3 to TRBJ2-7; D might be TRBD1 (6 bases). Germline lookup yields CDR1 ENHRY and CDR2 SYGVKD. This CDR3 is built from 14 residues. V lost 7 bases and J lost 0, with 13 bases in between. CDR3 sequence (DNA): TGTGCCATCACCCCTCAGACAGGCTCCTACGAGCAGTACTTC. It is translated as CAITPQTGSYEQYF.